The present T cell receptor beta chain was sequenced within a study of shared clonotypes between healthy human individuals. Study context: Each donor's CD4 naive and CD4 memory cells filled three plates apiece, CD8 naive two, and CD8 memory one.

Each subset's genomic DNA was split evenly across several immunoSEQ plates. Sequenced by immunoSEQ multiplex PCR; TCRdb stores in-frame clones only, minus some. In the table there are 600,000 to 800,000 clones, 55% to 80% of which are singletons. Free of recent acute infections or vaccinations, the donors were healthy HIV-negative adults. In regard to this clone: This same CDR3 is encoded by further DNA sequences in the sample.

The CDR3 length is 15 residues. V was trimmed by 3 bases and J by 0 bases, leaving 10 bases between them. Germline CDR1 reads SGDLS; CDR2 reads YYNGEE. The sequencing input was memory CD4+ T cells sorted from blood. This sample's subset: CD45RA-negative fraction. The TCR was taken from a woman in her 30s in good health. The chain carries TRBV9 and TRBJ1-3, with no clear D. The CDR3 DNA is TGTGCCAGCAGCGCGGACCGAAGCTCTGGAAACACCATATATTTT. Protein sequence: CASSADRSSGNTIYF.